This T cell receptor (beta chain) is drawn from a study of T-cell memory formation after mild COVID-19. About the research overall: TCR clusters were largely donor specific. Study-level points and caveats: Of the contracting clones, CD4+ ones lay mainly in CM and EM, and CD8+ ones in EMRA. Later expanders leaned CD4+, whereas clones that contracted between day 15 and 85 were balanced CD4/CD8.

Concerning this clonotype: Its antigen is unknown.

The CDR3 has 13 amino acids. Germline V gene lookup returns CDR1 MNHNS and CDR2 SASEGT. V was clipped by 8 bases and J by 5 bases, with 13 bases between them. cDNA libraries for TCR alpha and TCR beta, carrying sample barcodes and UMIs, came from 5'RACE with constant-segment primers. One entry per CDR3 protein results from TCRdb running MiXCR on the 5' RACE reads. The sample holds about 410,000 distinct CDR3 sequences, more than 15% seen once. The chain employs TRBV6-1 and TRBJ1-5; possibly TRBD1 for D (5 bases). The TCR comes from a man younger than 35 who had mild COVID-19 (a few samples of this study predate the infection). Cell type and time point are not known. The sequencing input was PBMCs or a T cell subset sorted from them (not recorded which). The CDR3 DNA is TGTGCCAGCCTTCCTCCGGGGGATCAGCCCCAGCATTTT. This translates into CASLPPGDQPQHF.